A single sample gave rise to the 27 T cell receptor beta chains below, sequenced in a study of OX40 agonist ivuxolimab in advanced cancers. The repertoire was sequenced with immunoSEQ multiplex PCR; TCRdb's copy has only in-frame clones and lacks some. Found here are 50,000 or so clones, 79% of them singletons; the top ten hold 1.5% to 2%. This sample comprised CD4+ or CD8+ T cells sorted from blood, obtained in a trial of the OX40 agonist ivuxolimab. The receptor set was obtained from an adult with an advanced solid tumor such as melanoma, head and neck, liver or kidney cancer.

The chain is built from TRBV6-6 and TRBJ2-7; 11 bases agree with TRBD1. V lost 10 bases, J lost 5 bases, and 4 bases stayed unmatched. CDR3 length: 12 amino acids. Looked up from germline, CDR1 is MNHNY and CDR2 is SVGAGI (reference sequence). The CDR3 region has the DNA TGTGCCACCCGGACAGGGGGCCACGAGCAGTACTTC. It is translated as CATRTGGHEQYF.

The V and J genes are TRBV10-1 and TRBJ2-7; D is perhaps TRBD1 (5 bases). The CDR3 extends over 15 amino acids. V gave up 3 bases and J gave up 0 bases, with 12 bases separating them. Germline V gene data show CDR1 as WNHNN and CDR2 as SYGVQD (reference sequence). The CDR3 sequence: CASSDTTGSSYEQYF. CDR3 nucleotides: TGCGCCAGCAGTGACACTACAGGTTCCTCCTACGAGCAGTACTTC.

The chain recombines TRBV10-2 with TRBJ2-2, with 9 positions matching TRBD2. This CDR3 spans 15 amino acids. J gave up 9 bases and V 10 bases, and 15 bases lay outside the gene matches. Germline V gives CDR1 WSHSY, CDR2 SAAADI. CDR3 residues: CATLLGSGRGRELFF. The CDR3 bases are TGCGCCACCCTCCTCGGTAGCGGGAGAGGCCGGGAGCTGTTTTTT.

The chain employs TRBV11-2 and TRBJ2-3; D unresolved. V lost 5 bases to trimming and J lost 1 base, with 16 bases between them. This CDR3 has 16 amino acids. In germline, CDR1 is SGHAT, CDR2 FQNNGV. In DNA, the CDR3 is TGTGCCAGCAGCCCAGTCAGCATAATGGGCACAGATACGCAGTATTTT. Amino acid sequence: CASSPVSIMGTDTQYF.

CDR3 DNA: TGTGCCAGCAGTCAGGGGCTGAGTTCACCCCTCCACTTT. Translating gives CASSQGLSSPLHF. J is TRBJ1-6 and V is TRBV2, with a weak D call TRBD1 (6 bases). The V gene lost 5 bases and the J gene lost 9 bases, with 11 bases spanning the gap. Germline values: CDR1 SNHLY, CDR2 FYNNEI. The CDR3 extends over 13 amino acids. The complete variable domain, with remaining parts taken from reference TRBV2 and TRBJ1-6, reads EPEVTQTPSHQVTQMGQEVILRCVPISNHLYFYWYRQILGQKVEFLVSFYNNEISEKSEIFDDQFSVERPDGSNFTLKIRSTKLEDSAMYFCASSQGLSSPLHFGNGTRLTVT.

The V call is TRBV18, the J call TRBJ1-1; TRBD1 is a possible D gene (5 bases). CDR3 length: 14 residues. Per germline, CDR1 KGHSH and CDR2 LQKENI. V was trimmed by 6 bases and J by 5 bases, leaving 16 bases between them. The CDR3 sequence is CASSQGRGGTEAFF. For the CDR3, the DNA is TGTGCCAGCTCCCAGGGCCGGGGAGGAACTGAAGCTTTCTTT.

This clone was recorded a few times. This chain joins TRBV5-6 and TRBJ1-6; tentatively, D is TRBD1 (5 bases). Trimming took 0 bases from V and 0 from J, leaving 10 bases between them. Germline CDR1 SGHDT, CDR2 YYEEEE. The CDR3 runs to 17 residues. CDR3 sequence: CASSLVQGSSYNSPLHF. CDR3 DNA: TGTGCCAGCAGCTTGGTCCAGGGAAGCTCCTATAATTCACCCCTCCACTTT.

This chain connects TRBV28 to TRBJ1-4, with D maybe TRBD1 (5 bases). CDR1 and CDR2 from the germline V gene are MDHEN and SYDVKM. The CDR3 has 13 amino acids. Trimming shortened V by 1 base and J by 10 bases, and 10 bases separated the two germline ends. This CDR3 is CASSLSVQVKLFF. CDR3 nucleotides: TGTGCCAGCAGTTTATCCGTACAGGTAAAACTGTTTTTT.

This rearrangement joins TRBV29-1 to TRBJ2-7; TRBD1 matches 10 bases. The germline CDR1 and CDR2 sequences are SQVTM and ANQGSEA. The ends lost 3 bases at V and 2 bases at J; junction bases unmatched: 7. The CDR3 is 15 amino acids. CDR3 nucleotides: TGCAGCGTTGAGAAACCCGGGACAGGGGCCTACGAGCAGTACTTC. It encodes CSVEKPGTGAYEQYF.

The genes are TRBV4-1 and TRBJ2-1; possibly TRBD2 for D (5 bases). CDR3 length: 14 amino acids. Germline loops: CDR1 MGHRA, CDR2 YSYEKL. V shed 0 bases and J shed 9 bases, with 12 bases lying between them. The CDR3 here is CASSQDQRVGEQFF. The CDR3 DNA reads as TGCGCCAGCAGCCAAGATCAGAGGGTAGGTGAGCAGTTCTTC.

The chain is built from TRBV6-6 and TRBJ1-2; D is unclear. Germline-derived CDR1 and CDR2 are MNHNY and SVGAGI (reference sequence). Trimming pared 3 bases from V and 6 bases from J, leaving 8 bases between. The CDR3 consists of 12 residues. Written as DNA, the CDR3 is TGTGCCAGCAGTTATCCCCCTGATGGCTACACCTTC. Amino acids: CASSYPPDGYTF.

The chain uses TRBV7-2 and TRBJ2-3; 9 bases fit TRBD1. There are 15 residues in the CDR3. Germline V gene lookup returns CDR1 SGHTA and CDR2 FQGNSA. Trimming cost V 5 bases and J 6 bases; bases outside gene matches: 9. The CDR3 DNA sequence: TGTGCCAGCAGCCAGCCGGGACAGGGAGCCGATACGCAGTATTTT. Amino acid sequence: CASSQPGQGADTQYF.

The chain couples TRBV29-1 to TRBJ1-2; D call uncertain. V was cut by 1 base and J by 7 bases, with 10 bases left in between. The CDR3 extends over 12 amino acids. The germline V gene has CDR1 SQVTM and CDR2 ANQGSEA. In nucleotides, the CDR3 is TGCAGCGTTGAAGGAGTGGTGGCTGGCTACACCTTC. The encoded protein is CSVEGVVAGYTF.

The V call is TRBV14, the J call TRBJ1-6; 7 nucleotides line up with TRBD1. Per germline, CDR1 SGHDN and CDR2 FVKESK. This CDR3 is 15 amino acids long. J lost 9 bases, V lost 2 bases, and 7 bases had no gene match. As DNA, the CDR3 is TGTGCCAGCAGCCAATTCAGGGGGGATGGTTCACCCCTCCACTTT. It specifies CASSQFRGDGSPLHF.

The J gene is TRBJ2-7, the V gene TRBV5-1; no reliable D call. The length of the CDR3 is 13 residues. Germline V lookup: CDR1 SGHRS, CDR2 YFSETQ. Trimming pared 0 bases from V and 3 bases from J, leaving 7 bases between. The CDR3 spells CASSLDTIYEQYF. CDR3 nucleotide sequence: TGCGCCAGCAGCTTGGACACGATCTACGAGCAGTACTTC.

The chain recombines TRBV7-9 with TRBJ2-1, with 9 bases aligning to TRBD2. The length of the CDR3 is 15 residues. From germline, CDR1 is SEHNR and CDR2 FQNEAQ (reference sequence). After removal of 1 base from V and 9 bases from J, the junction contained 7 bases not matched to a gene. CDR3 in amino acids: CASSLGGGRATEQFF. CDR3 coding DNA: TGTGCCAGCAGCTTAGGGGGCGGGAGGGCCACTGAGCAGTTCTTC.

The chain has TRBV6-5 and TRBJ1-2; D unclear. Germline assignment: CDR1 MNHEY and CDR2 SVGAGI. This CDR3 is built from 14 residues. V lost 8 bases and J lost 0, with 13 bases in between. The CDR3 loop is CASSPGRANYGYTF. Here the CDR3 DNA reads TGTGCCAGCTCCCCGGGGAGGGCTAACTATGGCTACACCTTC.

The gene calls are TRBV7-9 and TRBJ1-2; maybe TRBD1 (6 bases). Trimming shortened V by 1 base and J by 7 bases, and 7 bases separated the two germline ends. CDR1 SEHNR and CDR2 FQNEAQ come from the germline V gene (reference sequence). This CDR3 has 12 residues. CDR3 loop: CASSLDRAGYTF. The CDR3 DNA follows: TGTGCCAGCAGCTTAGACAGGGCTGGCTACACCTTC.

The chain employs TRBV4-2 and TRBJ2-3, with 12 bases aligning to TRBD2. Trimming took 0 bases from V and 1 from J; bases not matched to a gene: 11. The CDR3 runs 20 residues. Germline lookup yields CDR1 LGHNA and CDR2 YNFKEQ. CDR3 sequence: CASSQDPPKTSGGGTDTQYF. The CDR3 DNA follows: TGTGCCAGCAGCCAAGATCCCCCAAAGACTAGCGGGGGAGGCACAGATACGCAGTATTTT.

The chain has TRBV18 and TRBJ2-5; a weak D match, TRBD1 (5 bases). The CDR3 runs 17 residues. CDR1 and CDR2 from the germline V gene are KGHSH and LQKENI. V dropped 3 bases and J dropped 5 bases, with 22 bases sitting between them. The CDR3 DNA is TGTGCCAGCTCACCGAGCGCCGGCAGGGTTCGACGGGAGACCCAGTACTTC. Translating it yields CASSPSAGRVRRETQYF.

There are a few counts of this clone. The chain employs TRBV10-3 and TRBJ1-4; 9 bases align to TRBD1. CDR3 length equals 12 residues. In germline, CDR1 is ENHRY, CDR2 SYGVKD. V lost 10 bases to trimming and J lost 6 bases; unmatched junction nucleotides: 3. The CDR3 DNA is TGTGCCACCCGACAGGGGGATGAAAAACTGTTTTTT. Translated, it gives CATRQGDEKLFF.

The chain employs TRBV11-3 and TRBJ2-4; no clear D. Germline lookup yields CDR1 SGHNT and CDR2 YENEEA. CDR3 length equals 15 residues. Trimming shortened V by 1 base and J by 1 base, and 8 bases separated the two germline ends. The CDR3 loop reads CASSLGAAAKNIQYF. CDR3 bases: TGTGCCAGCAGCTTAGGGGCGGCGGCCAAAAACATTCAGTACTTC.

The chain employs TRBV2 and TRBJ2-7, with a weak D call TRBD2 (5 bases). Germline assignment: CDR1 SNHLY and CDR2 FYNNEI. The CDR3 runs 12 residues. V was cut by 8 bases and J by 7 bases, with 15 bases left in between. The CDR3: CASHSSGREQYF. CDR3 sequence (DNA): TGTGCCAGCCATTCCTCTGGGAGAGAGCAGTACTTC. Variable domain in full (rest from reference TRBV2 and TRBJ2-7): EPEVTQTPSHQVTQMGQEVILRCVPISNHLYFYWYRQILGQKVEFLVSFYNNEISEKSEIFDDQFSVERPDGSNFTLKIRSTKLEDSAMYFCASHSSGREQYFGPGTRLTVT.

This clone is termed medium-sized. This chain links TRBV19 with TRBJ1-1; 9 bases agree with TRBD1. Per germline, CDR1 LNHDA and CDR2 SQIVND (reference sequence). V was pared by 6 bases and J by 4 bases, with 6 bases of the junction left unmatched. This CDR3 has 14 amino acids. CDR3 residues: CASRHRDRATEAFF. The CDR3 region has the DNA TGTGCCAGTAGGCATCGGGACAGGGCCACTGAAGCTTTCTTT.

The chain joins TRBV6-1 to TRBJ1-5; D is uncertain. This CDR3 has 15 amino acids. Germline loops: CDR1 MNHNS, CDR2 SASEGT. Trimming removed 2 bases from V and 6 bases from J, with 14 bases in between. CDR3 sequence (DNA): TGTGCCAGCAGTGAAATCGCAGCGGTCGGTCAGCCCCAGCATTTT. This encodes CASSEIAAVGQPQHF.

J is TRBJ2-5 and V is TRBV2; 16 bases map to TRBD2. The germline V gene encodes CDR1 SNHLY and CDR2 FYNNEI. This CDR3 is 19 amino acids long. Unmatched junction bases numbered 14, after V lost 6 bases and J lost 4 bases. The CDR3 DNA sequence: TGTGCCAGCAGGGAGGGACTAGCGGGGGGGGTCCAACCCCCAGAGACCCAGTACTTC. Its translation is CASREGLAGGVQPPETQYF.

This sequence joins TRBV11-3 and TRBJ2-1, with 7 nucleotides matching TRBD2. After removal of 2 bases from V and 5 bases from J, the junction contained 6 bases not matched to a gene. CDR1 is SGHNT and CDR2 is YENEEA in the germline V gene. There are 15 residues in the CDR3. CDR3 region: CASSLTGGVNNEQFF. CDR3 in DNA: TGTGCCAGCAGCTTAACGGGAGGCGTAAACAATGAGCAGTTCTTC.